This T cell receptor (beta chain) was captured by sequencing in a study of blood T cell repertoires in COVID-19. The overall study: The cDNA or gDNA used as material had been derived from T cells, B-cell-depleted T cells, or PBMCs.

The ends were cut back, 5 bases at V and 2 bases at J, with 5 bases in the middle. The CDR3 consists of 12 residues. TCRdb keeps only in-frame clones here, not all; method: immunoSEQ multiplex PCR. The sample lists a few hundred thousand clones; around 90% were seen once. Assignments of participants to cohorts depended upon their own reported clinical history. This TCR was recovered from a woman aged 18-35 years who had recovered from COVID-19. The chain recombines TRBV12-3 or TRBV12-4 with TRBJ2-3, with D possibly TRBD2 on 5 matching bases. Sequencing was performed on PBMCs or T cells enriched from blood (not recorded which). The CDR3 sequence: CASSGLTDTQYF. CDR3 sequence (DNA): TGTGCCAGCAGTGGACTCACAGATACGCAGTATTTT.